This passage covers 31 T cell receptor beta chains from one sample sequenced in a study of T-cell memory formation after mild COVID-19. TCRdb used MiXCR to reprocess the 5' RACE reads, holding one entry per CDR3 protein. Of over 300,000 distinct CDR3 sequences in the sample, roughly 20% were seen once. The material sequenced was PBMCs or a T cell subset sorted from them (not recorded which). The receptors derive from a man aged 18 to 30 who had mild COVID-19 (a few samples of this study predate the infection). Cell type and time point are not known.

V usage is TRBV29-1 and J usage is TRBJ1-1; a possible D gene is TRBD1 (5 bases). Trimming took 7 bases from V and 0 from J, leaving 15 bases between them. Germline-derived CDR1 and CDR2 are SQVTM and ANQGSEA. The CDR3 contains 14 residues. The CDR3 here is CSALGQIMNTEAFF. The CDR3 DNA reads TGCAGCGCGCTAGGACAAATCATGAACACTGAAGCTTTCTTT.

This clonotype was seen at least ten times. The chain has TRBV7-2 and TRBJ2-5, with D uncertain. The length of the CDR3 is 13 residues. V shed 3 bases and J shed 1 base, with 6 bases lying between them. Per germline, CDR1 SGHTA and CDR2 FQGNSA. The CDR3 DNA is TGTGCCAGCAGCTTTTCTTTCCAAGAGACCCAGTACTTC. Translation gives CASSFSFQETQYF. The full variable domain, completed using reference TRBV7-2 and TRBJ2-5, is GAGVSQSPSNKVTEKGKDVELRCDPISGHTALYWYRQSLGQGLEFLIYFQGNSAPDKSGLPSDRFSAERTGGSVSTLTIQRTQQEDSAVYLCASSFSFQETQYFGPGTRLLVL.

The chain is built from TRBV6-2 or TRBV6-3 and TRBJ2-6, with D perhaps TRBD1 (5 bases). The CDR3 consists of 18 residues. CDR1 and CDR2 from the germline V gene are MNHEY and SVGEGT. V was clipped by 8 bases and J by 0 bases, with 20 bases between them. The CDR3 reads CASLGPPGSPSGANVLTF. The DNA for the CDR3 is TGTGCCAGCCTAGGGCCCCCAGGGTCGCCCTCTGGGGCCAACGTCCTGACTTTC.

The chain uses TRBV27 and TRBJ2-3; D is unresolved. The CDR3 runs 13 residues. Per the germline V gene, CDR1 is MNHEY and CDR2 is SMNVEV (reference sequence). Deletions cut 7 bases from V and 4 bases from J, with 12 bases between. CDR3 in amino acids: CASTGWAADTQYF. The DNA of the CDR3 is TGTGCCAGCACCGGGTGGGCGGCAGATACGCAGTATTTT.

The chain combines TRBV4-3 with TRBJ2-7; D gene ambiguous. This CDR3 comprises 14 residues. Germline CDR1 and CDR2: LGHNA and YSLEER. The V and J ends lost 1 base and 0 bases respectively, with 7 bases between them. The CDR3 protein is CASSQAWGSYEQYF. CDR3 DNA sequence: TGCGCCAGCAGCCAAGCGTGGGGCTCCTACGAGCAGTACTTC.

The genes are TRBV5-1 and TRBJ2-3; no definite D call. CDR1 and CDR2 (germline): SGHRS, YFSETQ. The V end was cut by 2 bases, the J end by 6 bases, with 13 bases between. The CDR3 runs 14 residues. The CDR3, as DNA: TGCGCCAGCAGCTTAGAAGGTAGCAGGGATACGCAGTATTTT. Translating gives CASSLEGSRDTQYF. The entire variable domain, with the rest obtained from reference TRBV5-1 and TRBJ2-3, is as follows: KAGVTQTPRYLIKTRGQQVTLSCSPISGHRSVSWYQQTPGQGLQFLFEYFSETQRNKGNFPGRFSGRQFSNSRSEMNVSTLELGDSALYLCASSLEGSRDTQYFGPGTRLTVL.

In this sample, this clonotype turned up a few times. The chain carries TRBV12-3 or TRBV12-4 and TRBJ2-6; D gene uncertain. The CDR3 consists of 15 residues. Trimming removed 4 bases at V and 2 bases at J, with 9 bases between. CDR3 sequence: CASSWLGTGANVLTF. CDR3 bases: TGTGCCAGCAGTTGGTTGGGGACTGGGGCCAACGTCCTGACTTTC.

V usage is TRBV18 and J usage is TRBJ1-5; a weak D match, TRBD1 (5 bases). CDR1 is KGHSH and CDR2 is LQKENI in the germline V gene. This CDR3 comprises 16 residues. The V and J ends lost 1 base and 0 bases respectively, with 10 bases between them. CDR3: CASSPQGWASNQPQHF. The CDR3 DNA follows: TGTGCCAGCTCACCACAGGGGTGGGCTAGCAATCAGCCCCAGCATTTT.

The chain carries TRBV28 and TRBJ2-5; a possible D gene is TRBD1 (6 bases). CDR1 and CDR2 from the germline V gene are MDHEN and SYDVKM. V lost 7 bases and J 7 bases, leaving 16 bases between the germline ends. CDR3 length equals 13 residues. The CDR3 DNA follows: TGTGCCAGCAATGGACAGCATCAGGGGACCCAGTACTTC. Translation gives CASNGQHQGTQYF.

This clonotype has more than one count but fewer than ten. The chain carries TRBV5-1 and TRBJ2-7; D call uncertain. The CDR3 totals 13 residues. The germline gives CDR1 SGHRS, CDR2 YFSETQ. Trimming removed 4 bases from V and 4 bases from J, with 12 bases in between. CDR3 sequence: CASSPSPGYEQYF. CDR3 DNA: TGCGCCAGCAGCCCCTCCCCAGGTTACGAGCAGTACTTC.

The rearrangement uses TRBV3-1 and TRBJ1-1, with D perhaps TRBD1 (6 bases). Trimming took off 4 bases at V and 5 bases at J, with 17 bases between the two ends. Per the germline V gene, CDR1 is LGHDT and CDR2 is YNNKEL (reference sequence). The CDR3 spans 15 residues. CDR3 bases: TGTGCCAGCAGCCCGGGGTGGGGGCTGGAGACTGAAGCTTTCTTT. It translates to CASSPGWGLETEAFF.

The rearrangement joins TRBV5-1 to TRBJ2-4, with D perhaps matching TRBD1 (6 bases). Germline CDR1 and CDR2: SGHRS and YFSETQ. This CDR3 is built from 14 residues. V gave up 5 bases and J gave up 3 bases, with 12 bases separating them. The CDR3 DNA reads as TGCGCCAGCAGGCATACAGGGCGCAAAAACATTCAGTACTTC. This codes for CASRHTGRKNIQYF.

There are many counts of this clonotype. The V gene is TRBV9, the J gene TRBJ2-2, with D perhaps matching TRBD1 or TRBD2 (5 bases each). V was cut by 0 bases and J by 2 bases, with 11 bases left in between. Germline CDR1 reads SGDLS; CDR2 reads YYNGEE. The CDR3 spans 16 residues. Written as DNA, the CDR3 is TGTGCCAGCAGCGTAGTGGGGGACGGAAACACCGGGGAGCTGTTTTTT. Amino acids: CASSVVGDGNTGELFF.

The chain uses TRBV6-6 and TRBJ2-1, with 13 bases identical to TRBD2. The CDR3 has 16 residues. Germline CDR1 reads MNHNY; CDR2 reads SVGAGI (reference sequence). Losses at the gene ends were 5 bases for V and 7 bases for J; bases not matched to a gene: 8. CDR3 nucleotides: TGTGCCAGCAGTCAACAGACTAGCGGGGGGATTAATGAGCAGTTCTTC. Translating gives CASSQQTSGGINEQFF.

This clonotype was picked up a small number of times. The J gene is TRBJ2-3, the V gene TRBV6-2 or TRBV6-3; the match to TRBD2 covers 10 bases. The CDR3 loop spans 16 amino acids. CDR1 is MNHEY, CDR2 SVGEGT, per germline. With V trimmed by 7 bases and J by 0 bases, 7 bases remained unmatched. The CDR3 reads CASNQKRGGSTDTQYF. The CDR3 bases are TGTGCCAGCAACCAAAAGCGGGGGGGGAGCACAGATACGCAGTATTTT.

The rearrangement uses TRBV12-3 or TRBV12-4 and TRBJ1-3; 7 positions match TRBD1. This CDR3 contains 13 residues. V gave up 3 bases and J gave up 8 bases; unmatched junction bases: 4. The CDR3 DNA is TGTGCCAGCAGTTTGACAGGGCTTCACACCATATATTTT. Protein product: CASSLTGLHTIYF.

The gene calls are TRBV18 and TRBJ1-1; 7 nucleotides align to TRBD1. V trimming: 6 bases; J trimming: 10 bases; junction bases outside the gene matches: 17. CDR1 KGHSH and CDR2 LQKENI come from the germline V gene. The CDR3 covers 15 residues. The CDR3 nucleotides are TGTGCCAGCTCGCCCACGACAGGGCCACGAGTCGGAGCTTTCTTT. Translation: CASSPTTGPRVGAFF.

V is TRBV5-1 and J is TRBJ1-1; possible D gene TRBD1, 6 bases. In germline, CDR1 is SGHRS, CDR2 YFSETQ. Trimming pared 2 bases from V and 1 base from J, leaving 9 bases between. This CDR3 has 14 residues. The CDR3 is CASSFSGQNTEAFF. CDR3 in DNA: TGCGCCAGCAGCTTTTCGGGACAGAACACTGAAGCTTTCTTT.

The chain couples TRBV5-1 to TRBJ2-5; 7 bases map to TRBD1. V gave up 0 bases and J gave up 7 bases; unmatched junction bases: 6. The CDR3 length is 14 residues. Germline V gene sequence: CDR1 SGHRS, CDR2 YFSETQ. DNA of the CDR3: TGCGCCAGCAGCTTGGAGCAGTCAGGGGGGACCCAGTACTTC. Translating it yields CASSLEQSGGTQYF. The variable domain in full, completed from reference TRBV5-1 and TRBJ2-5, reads KAGVTQTPRYLIKTRGQQVTLSCSPISGHRSVSWYQQTPGQGLQFLFEYFSETQRNKGNFPGRFSGRQFSNSRSEMNVSTLELGDSALYLCASSLEQSGGTQYFGPGTRLLVL.

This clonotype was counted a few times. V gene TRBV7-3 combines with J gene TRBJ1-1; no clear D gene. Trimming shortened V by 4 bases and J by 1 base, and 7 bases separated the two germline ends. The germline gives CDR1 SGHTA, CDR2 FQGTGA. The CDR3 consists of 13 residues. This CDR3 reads CASSSFRNTEAFF. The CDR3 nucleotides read TGTGCCAGCAGCTCGTTTAGGAACACTGAAGCTTTCTTT. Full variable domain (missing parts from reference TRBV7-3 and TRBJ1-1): GAGVSQTPSNKVTEKGKYVELRCDPISGHTALYWYRQSLGQGPEFLIYFQGTGAADDSGLPNDRFFAVRPEGSVSTLKIQRTERGDSAVYLCASSSFRNTEAFFGQGTRLTVV.

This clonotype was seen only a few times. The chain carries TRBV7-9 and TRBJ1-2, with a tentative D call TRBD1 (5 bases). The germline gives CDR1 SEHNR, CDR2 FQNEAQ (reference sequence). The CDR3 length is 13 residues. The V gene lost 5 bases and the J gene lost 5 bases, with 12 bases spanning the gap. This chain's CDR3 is CASSPGGVYGYTF. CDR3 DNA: TGTGCCAGCAGCCCCGGAGGGGTATATGGCTACACCTTC.

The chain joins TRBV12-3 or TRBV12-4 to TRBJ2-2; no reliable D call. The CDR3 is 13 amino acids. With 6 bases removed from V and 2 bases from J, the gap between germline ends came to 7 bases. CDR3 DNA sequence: TGTGCCAGCAGATTGATAAACACCGGGGAGCTGTTTTTT. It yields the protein CASRLINTGELFF.

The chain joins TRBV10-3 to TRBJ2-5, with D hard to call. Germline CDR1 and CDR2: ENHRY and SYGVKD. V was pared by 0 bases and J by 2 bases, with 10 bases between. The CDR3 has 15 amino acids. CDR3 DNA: TGTGCCATCAGTGAGTCCCAAATACAACAAGAGACCCAGTACTTC. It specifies CAISESQIQQETQYF.

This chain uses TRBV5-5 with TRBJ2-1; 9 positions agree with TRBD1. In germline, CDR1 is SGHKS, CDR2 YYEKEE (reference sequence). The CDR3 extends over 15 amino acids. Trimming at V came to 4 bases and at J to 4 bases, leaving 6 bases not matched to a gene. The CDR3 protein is CASSAAGQGYNEQFF. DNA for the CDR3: TGTGCCAGCAGCGCAGCTGGACAGGGGTACAATGAGCAGTTCTTC.

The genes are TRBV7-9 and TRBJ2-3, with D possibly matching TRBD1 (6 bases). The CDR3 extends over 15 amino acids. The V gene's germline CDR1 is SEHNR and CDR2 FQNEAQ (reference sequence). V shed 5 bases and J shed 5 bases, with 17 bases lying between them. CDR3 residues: CASSQRGNEVDTQYF. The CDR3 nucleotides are TGTGCCAGCAGCCAGAGGGGGAACGAGGTAGATACGCAGTATTTT.

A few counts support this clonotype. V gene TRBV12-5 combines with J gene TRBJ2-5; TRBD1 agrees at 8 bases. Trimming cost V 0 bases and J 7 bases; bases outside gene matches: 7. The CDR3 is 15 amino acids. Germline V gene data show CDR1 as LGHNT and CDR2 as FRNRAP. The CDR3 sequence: CASGLVQGVPGTQYF. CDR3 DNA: TGTGCTAGTGGTTTGGTACAGGGGGTCCCGGGGACCCAGTACTTC.

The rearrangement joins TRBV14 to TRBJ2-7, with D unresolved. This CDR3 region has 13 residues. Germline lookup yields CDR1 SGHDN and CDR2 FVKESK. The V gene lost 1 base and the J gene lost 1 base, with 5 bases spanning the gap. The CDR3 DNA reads TGTGCCAGCAGCCAAGGTTCATCCTACGAGCAGTACTTC. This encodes CASSQGSSYEQYF.

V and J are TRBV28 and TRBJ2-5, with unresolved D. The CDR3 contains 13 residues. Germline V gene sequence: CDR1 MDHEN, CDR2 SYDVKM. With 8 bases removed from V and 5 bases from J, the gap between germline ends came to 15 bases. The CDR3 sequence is CASGRPSVETQYF. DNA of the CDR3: TGTGCCAGCGGGCGACCAAGCGTGGAGACCCAGTACTTC.

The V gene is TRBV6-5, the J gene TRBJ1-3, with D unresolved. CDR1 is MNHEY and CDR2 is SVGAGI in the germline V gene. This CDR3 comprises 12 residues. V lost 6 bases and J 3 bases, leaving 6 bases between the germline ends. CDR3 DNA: TGTGCCAGCAGCCCTGATGGAAACACCATATATTTT. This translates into CASSPDGNTIYF.

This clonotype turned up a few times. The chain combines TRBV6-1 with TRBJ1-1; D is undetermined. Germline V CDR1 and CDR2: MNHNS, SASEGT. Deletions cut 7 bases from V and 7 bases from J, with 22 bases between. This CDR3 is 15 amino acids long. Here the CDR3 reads CASTKESGGGDEAFF. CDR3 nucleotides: TGTGCCAGCACCAAAGAAAGTGGCGGCGGGGATGAAGCTTTCTTT.

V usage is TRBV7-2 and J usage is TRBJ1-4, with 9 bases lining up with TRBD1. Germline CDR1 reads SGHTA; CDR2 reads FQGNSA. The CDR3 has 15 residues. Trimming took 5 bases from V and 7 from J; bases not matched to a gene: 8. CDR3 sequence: CASSIDRDRVEKLFF. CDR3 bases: TGTGCCAGCAGCATAGACCGGGACAGGGTTGAAAAACTGTTTTTT.